The rows below give T cell receptor beta chains drawn from one sample of a study of early T cells in non-severe SARS-CoV-2 infection. TCRdb reanalysed the 5' RACE reads using MiXCR and keeps one entry per CDR3 protein. The table shows more than 20,000 distinct CDR3 sequences, with 5% to 6% occurring only once. Sequenced here: whole blood, sampled at baseline. The receptors shown here come from an adult who was a healthcare worker with PCR-confirmed SARS-CoV-2 infection or an uninfected control (not recorded which). The CDR3 runs from the conserved cysteine through the conserved F or W. The order of the fields is J gene, D gene, V gene, clone size, CDR3 protein, CDR3 DNA. D genes are given only for firm matches. Clone size is given for some rows only: seen once, a few or many times, or a class if the clone is expanded.

J gene: TRBJ1-6
D gene: -
V gene: TRBV30
clone size: few
CDR3 protein: CAWSDHQGSSPLHF
CDR3 DNA: TGTGCCTGGAGTGACCACCAGGGTAGTTCACCCCTCCACTTT

J gene: TRBJ1-1
D gene: -
V gene: TRBV30
clone size: many
CDR3 protein: CACPNNRGDTEAFF
CDR3 DNA: TGTGCCTGCCCCAATAACCGGGGGGACACTGAAGCTTTCTTT

J gene: TRBJ2-7
D gene: -
V gene: TRBV11-1
clone size: many
CDR3 protein: CASSFTRGSTPYEQYF
CDR3 DNA: TGTGCCAGCAGCTTTACAAGGGGATCCACCCCTTACGAGCAGTACTTC

J gene: TRBJ1-4
D gene: -
V gene: TRBV2
clone size: few
CDR3 protein: CASRLQGSVLTNEKLFF
CDR3 DNA: TGTGCCAGTAGATTACAGGGATCCGTCTTAACTAATGAAAAACTGTTTTTT

J gene: TRBJ2-7
D gene: TRBD2
V gene: TRBV5-4
clone size: many
CDR3 protein: CASSLEGTRLGEQYF
CDR3 DNA: TGTGCCAGCAGCTTGGAAGGGACTAGATTGGGGGAGCAGTACTTC

J gene: TRBJ2-2
D gene: -
V gene: TRBV6-6
clone size: few
CDR3 protein: CASRGRRNTGELFF
CDR3 DNA: TGTGCCAGCAGGGGGAGAAGGAACACCGGGGAGCTGTTTTTT

J gene: TRBJ2-7
D gene: TRBD1
V gene: TRBV4-3
clone size: -
CDR3 protein: CASSQSLTRDRPYEQYF
CDR3 DNA: TGCGCCAGCAGCCAGTCATTGACCAGGGACAGACCCTACGAGCAGTACTTC

J gene: TRBJ1-5
D gene: -
V gene: TRBV27
clone size: many
CDR3 protein: CASSSAGRVQPQHF
CDR3 DNA: TGTGCCAGCAGTTCAGCGGGAAGGGTTCAGCCCCAGCATTTT

J gene: TRBJ2-2
D gene: -
V gene: TRBV3-1
clone size: many
CDR3 protein: CASSQANTGELFF
CDR3 DNA: TGTGCCAGCAGCCAAGCGAACACCGGGGAGCTGTTTTTT

J gene: TRBJ2-5
D gene: -
V gene: TRBV24-1
clone size: many
CDR3 protein: CATRGVERETQYF
CDR3 DNA: TGTGCCACCCGTGGGGTCGAGAGGGAGACCCAGTACTTC

J gene: TRBJ2-7
D gene: -
V gene: TRBV5-6
clone size: -
CDR3 protein: CASDTSGIDEQYF
CDR3 DNA: TGTGCCAGCGATACCTCAGGGATCGACGAGCAGTACTTC

J gene: TRBJ2-1
D gene: -
V gene: TRBV24-1
clone size: few
CDR3 protein: CATSDWGRTYNEQFF
CDR3 DNA: TGTGCCACCAGTGATTGGGGCCGGACCTACAATGAGCAGTTCTTC

J gene: TRBJ2-4
D gene: -
V gene: TRBV12-3/TRBV12-4
clone size: many
CDR3 protein: CASIMDGGNIQYF
CDR3 DNA: TGTGCCAGCATCATGGACGGAGGAAACATTCAGTACTTC

J gene: TRBJ2-3
D gene: -
V gene: TRBV28
clone size: -
CDR3 protein: CASSPRKRASTDTQYF
CDR3 DNA: TGTGCCAGCAGTCCTCGGAAGAGAGCTAGCACAGATACGCAGTATTTT

J gene: TRBJ2-5
D gene: TRBD1
V gene: TRBV27
clone size: many
CDR3 protein: CASSSGQAKETQYF
CDR3 DNA: TGTGCCAGCAGTTCGGGACAGGCCAAAGAGACCCAGTACTTC

J gene: TRBJ2-3
D gene: TRBD2
V gene: TRBV11-2
clone size: many
CDR3 protein: CASSLGGPEAAGRSDTQYF
CDR3 DNA: TGTGCCAGCAGCTTAGGGGGCCCCGAGGCAGCGGGGAGATCAGATACGCAGTATTTT

J gene: TRBJ2-7
D gene: -
V gene: TRBV7-8
clone size: -
CDR3 protein: CASSLVQAALREQYF
CDR3 DNA: TGTGCCAGCAGCTTAGTACAGGCGGCCCTCCGCGAGCAGTACTTC

J gene: TRBJ2-3
D gene: TRBD2
V gene: TRBV7-2
clone size: few
CDR3 protein: CASSFGLAADTQYF
CDR3 DNA: TGTGCCAGCAGCTTCGGACTAGCGGCAGATACGCAGTATTTT

J gene: TRBJ2-7
D gene: TRBD1
V gene: TRBV6-5
clone size: medium-sized
CDR3 protein: CASSRRGQGVGEQYF
CDR3 DNA: TGTGCCAGCAGCCGGAGGGGACAGGGCGTCGGCGAGCAGTACTTC

J gene: TRBJ2-1
D gene: TRBD2
V gene: TRBV11-1
clone size: many
CDR3 protein: CASSETEGLAGINEQFF
CDR3 DNA: TGTGCCAGCAGCGAGACCGAGGGGCTAGCGGGGATCAATGAGCAGTTCTTC

J gene: TRBJ1-4
D gene: -
V gene: TRBV3-1
clone size: -
CDR3 protein: CASSHRPGTATNEKLFF
CDR3 DNA: TGTGCCAGCAGCCACAGACCGGGTACTGCAACTAATGAAAAACTGTTTTTT

J gene: TRBJ2-3
D gene: TRBD2
V gene: TRBV7-2
clone size: many
CDR3 protein: CASSWTSGVADTQYF
CDR3 DNA: TGTGCCAGCAGCTGGACTAGCGGGGTGGCAGATACGCAGTATTTT

J gene: TRBJ1-2
D gene: -
V gene: TRBV24-1
clone size: many
CDR3 protein: CATSESAYGYTF
CDR3 DNA: TGTGCCACCAGTGAATCCGCCTATGGCTACACCTTC

J gene: TRBJ2-3
D gene: -
V gene: TRBV12-3/TRBV12-4
clone size: -
CDR3 protein: CASSTPLGTDTQYF
CDR3 DNA: TGTGCCAGCAGTACTCCCTTGGGCACAGATACGCAGTATTTT

J gene: TRBJ2-5
D gene: -
V gene: TRBV30
clone size: many
CDR3 protein: CAWSPGLLRRQTQYF
CDR3 DNA: TGTGCCTGGAGTCCCGGACTTCTTCGAAGGCAGACCCAGTACTTC

J gene: TRBJ2-3
D gene: -
V gene: TRBV5-6
clone size: few
CDR3 protein: CASSLGPTPDTQYF
CDR3 DNA: TGTGCCAGCAGCTTGGGACCTACTCCAGATACGCAGTATTTT

J gene: TRBJ1-5
D gene: -
V gene: TRBV19
clone size: -
CDR3 protein: CASSMPPRAGIDGNQPQHF
CDR3 DNA: TGTGCCAGTAGTATGCCCCCACGGGCAGGGATAGATGGCAATCAGCCCCAGCATTTT

J gene: TRBJ1-1
D gene: -
V gene: TRBV6-2/TRBV6-3
clone size: -
CDR3 protein: CASSYSTENTEAFF
CDR3 DNA: TGTGCCAGCAGTTACTCTACGGAGAACACTGAAGCTTTCTTT

J gene: TRBJ1-5
D gene: -
V gene: TRBV20-1
clone size: many
CDR3 protein: CSASQDSNQPQHF
CDR3 DNA: TGCAGTGCTAGCCAGGATAGCAATCAGCCCCAGCATTTT

J gene: TRBJ2-5
D gene: -
V gene: TRBV10-1
clone size: few
CDR3 protein: CASSVGQGRTQYF
CDR3 DNA: TGCGCCAGCAGTGTAGGGCAGGGGCGGACCCAGTACTTC

J gene: TRBJ2-2
D gene: TRBD2
V gene: TRBV7-2
clone size: -
CDR3 protein: CASSRALAGERLFF
CDR3 DNA: TGTGCCAGCAGCCGAGCTCTAGCGGGGGAAAGACTGTTTTTT

J gene: TRBJ2-1
D gene: -
V gene: TRBV11-2
clone size: many
CDR3 protein: CASSSIRKQFF
CDR3 DNA: TGTGCCAGCAGCTCCATTCGAAAGCAGTTCTTC

J gene: TRBJ1-1
D gene: -
V gene: TRBV7-9
clone size: many
CDR3 protein: CASGRRGTEAFF
CDR3 DNA: TGTGCCAGCGGACGCAGGGGCACTGAAGCTTTCTTT

J gene: TRBJ2-5
D gene: -
V gene: TRBV10-3
clone size: many
CDR3 protein: CAISESWETQYF
CDR3 DNA: TGTGCCATCAGTGAAAGTTGGGAGACCCAGTACTTC

J gene: TRBJ1-5
D gene: -
V gene: TRBV19
clone size: -
CDR3 protein: CASSMTAPNQPQHF
CDR3 DNA: TGTGCCAGTAGCATGACGGCCCCCAATCAGCCCCAGCATTTT

J gene: TRBJ2-7
D gene: -
V gene: TRBV6-2/TRBV6-3
clone size: -
CDR3 protein: CASSESFWGTNAYEQYF
CDR3 DNA: TGTGCCAGCAGTGAATCCTTCTGGGGGACCAACGCCTACGAGCAGTACTTC

J gene: TRBJ1-3
D gene: -
V gene: TRBV12-3/TRBV12-4
clone size: -
CDR3 protein: CASSLALRRGNIYF
CDR3 DNA: TGTGCCAGCAGTTTAGCGCTAAGAAGGGGAAACATATATTTT

J gene: TRBJ2-7
D gene: -
V gene: TRBV3-2
clone size: few
CDR3 protein: CASSRAGDSYEQYF
CDR3 DNA: TGTGCCAGCAGCCGGGCGGGAGACTCCTACGAGCAGTACTTC

J gene: TRBJ2-1
D gene: TRBD2
V gene: TRBV3-1
clone size: many
CDR3 protein: CASSPRVAGGPGLYNEQFF
CDR3 DNA: TGTGCCAGCAGCCCCCGGGTAGCGGGGGGCCCGGGGCTCTACAATGAGCAGTTCTTC

J gene: TRBJ1-4
D gene: TRBD1
V gene: TRBV15
clone size: few
CDR3 protein: CATSGRTGGKEKLFF
CDR3 DNA: TGTGCCACCAGCGGAAGGACAGGGGGCAAAGAAAAACTGTTTTTT

J gene: TRBJ2-3
D gene: TRBD1
V gene: TRBV5-4
clone size: many
CDR3 protein: CASSQQGQGNTQYF
CDR3 DNA: TGTGCCAGCAGCCAACAGGGGCAAGGAAATACGCAGTATTTT

J gene: TRBJ1-1
D gene: -
V gene: TRBV6-1
clone size: few
CDR3 protein: CAIKDYTEAFF
CDR3 DNA: TGTGCCATCAAGGATTACACTGAAGCTTTCTTT

J gene: TRBJ2-1
D gene: TRBD2
V gene: TRBV29-1
clone size: many
CDR3 protein: CSAPPSGGNNEQFF
CDR3 DNA: TGCAGCGCCCCCCCTAGCGGGGGTAACAATGAGCAGTTCTTC

J gene: TRBJ1-6
D gene: -
V gene: TRBV10-3
clone size: few
CDR3 protein: CAISEGPVNNSPLHF
CDR3 DNA: TGTGCCATCAGTGAGGGTCCGGTCAATAATTCACCCCTCCACTTT

J gene: TRBJ1-6
D gene: -
V gene: TRBV14
clone size: many
CDR3 protein: CASSQDRQHSPLHF
CDR3 DNA: TGTGCCAGCAGCCAAGATCGGCAGCATTCACCCCTCCACTTT